The following is a TCR beta chain sequence with its context. These data originate in a study of T cell repertoires in cytomegalovirus infection. As for the study in general: CMV infection plus the matching HLA type was flagged by public TCR beta signatures.

J gave up 1 base and V 5 bases, and 7 bases lay outside the gene matches. This CDR3 has 17 residues. Germline CDR1 is SEHNR and CDR2 is FQNEAQ (reference sequence). TCRdb re-analysed the reads in MiXCR, keeping a single row per CDR3 protein. Counted here are hundreds of thousands of distinct CDR3 sequences, approximately 25% occurring once; the ten biggest clones make up 7% to 9%. The chain uses TRBV7-9 and TRBJ2-1, with TRBD2 matching 11 bases. The sequence was collected from a human donor in good health (CMV status not recorded). Some clones in this sample may be carry-over from other donors' samples. The sequencing sample was made of CD8+ T cells from PBMCs. CDR3 sequence: CASSDPGLAVSYNEQFF. The CDR3 DNA reads TGTGCCAGCAGCGATCCGGGACTAGCGGTTTCCTACAATGAGCAGTTCTTC. The full variable domain, its missing parts supplied by reference TRBV7-9 and TRBJ2-1, is DTGVSQNPRHKITKRGQNVTFRCDPISEHNRLYWYRQTLGQGPEFLTYFQNEAQLEKSRLLSDRFSAERPKGSFSTLEIQRTEQGDSAMYLCASSDPGLAVSYNEQFFGPGTRLTVL.